This is a list of T cell receptor beta chains from one sample in a study of neurological immune-mediated disorders. TCRdb called the 5' RACE reads again in MiXCR, with one record for every CDR3 protein. Of fewer than 75,000 distinct CDR3 sequences listed, roughly 4.5% are singletons. The sequenced material came from PBMCs. The receptor set was obtained from a man aged 30 to 45 with multiple sclerosis. The CDR3 runs from the conserved cysteine through the conserved F or W. D genes are given only for firm matches. A clone size is listed for some rows: how often the clone was seen (once, few, many), or a class if it is expanded.

V	D	size	J	CDR3	DNA
TRBV5-1	.	few	TRBJ2-1	CASSLGGTIHEQFF	TGCGCCAGCAGCTTGGGTGGTACCATCCATGAGCAGTTCTTC
TRBV5-1	TRBD1	.	TRBJ1-2	CASSGDRNNYGYTF	TGCGCCAGCAGCGGGGACAGAAATAACTATGGCTACACCTTC
TRBV29-1	.	many	TRBJ1-2	CSVGGGGLGYGYTF	TGCAGCGTAGGCGGGGGGGGTCTTGGCTATGGCTACACCTTC
TRBV25-1	.	many	TRBJ2-3	CASSEYQGRDTQYF	TGTGCCAGCAGTGAATATCAGGGTCGAGATACGCAGTATTTT
TRBV7-8	.	.	TRBJ2-6	CASRPQGLRVSGANVLTF	TGTGCCAGCAGGCCCCAGGGACTTCGGGTCTCTGGGGCCAACGTCCTGACTTTC
TRBV20-1	.	many	TRBJ1-2	CSAPDIGASYTF	TGCAGTGCTCCCGACATCGGCGCGAGCTACACCTTC
TRBV24-1	.	few	TRBJ1-2	CATSDPSKGGYGYTF	TGTGCCACCAGTGACCCCTCGAAGGGGGGGTATGGCTACACCTTC
TRBV12-3/TRBV12-4	.	many	TRBJ2-2	CASSLTRRTGELFF	TGTGCCAGCAGTTTGACGCGAAGGACCGGGGAGCTGTTTTTT
TRBV2	.	few	TRBJ2-7	CASSLWAGQEQYF	TGTGCCAGCAGTCTTTGGGCAGGGCAAGAGCAGTACTTC
TRBV5-5	.	few	TRBJ1-2	CASSAGVHGYTF	TGTGCCAGCAGCGCAGGGGTGCATGGCTACACCTTC
TRBV12-3/TRBV12-4	.	few	TRBJ2-3	CASSRRGTPTDTQYF	TGTGCCAGCAGCCGCCGGGGGACACCCACAGATACGCAGTATTTT
TRBV5-1	.	few	TRBJ2-2	CASSLDLGSGELFF	TGCGCCAGCAGCTTGGATCTAGGATCCGGGGAGCTGTTTTTT
TRBV20-1	.	.	TRBJ2-2	CSASGGPYTGELFF	TGCAGTGCTAGCGGGGGGCCCTACACCGGGGAGCTGTTTTTT
TRBV7-3	TRBD1	many	TRBJ2-1	CASSPRTGTGESSYNEQFF	TGTGCCAGCAGCCCCCGGACAGGGACGGGGGAAAGCTCCTACAATGAGCAGTTCTTC
TRBV6-5	.	few	TRBJ1-2	CASSYSRGDHYGYTF	TGTGCCAGCAGTTACTCGAGGGGCGACCACTATGGCTACACCTTC
TRBV10-2	.	many	TRBJ1-2	CASSDSTGLKGYTF	TGCGCCAGCAGTGATTCCACAGGGTTGAAAGGCTACACCTTC
TRBV9	.	.	TRBJ1-5	CASSVGASRNQPQHF	TGTGCCAGCAGCGTGGGGGCCTCCCGCAATCAGCCCCAGCATTTT
TRBV12-3/TRBV12-4	.	many	TRBJ1-1	CASSPGQTTLNTEAFF	TGTGCCAGCAGTCCCGGACAGACCACCTTGAACACTGAAGCTTTCTTT
TRBV7-9	.	few	TRBJ2-4	CASIPLANIQYF	TGTGCCAGCATCCCCCTAGCGAACATTCAGTACTTC
TRBV4-1	.	many	TRBJ1-2	CASSQNQWGDPANYYGYTF	TGCGCCAGCAGCCAAAACCAGTGGGGGGACCCAGCAAACTACTATGGCTACACCTTC
TRBV20-1	TRBD2	many	TRBJ2-7	CSAPRASGAYEQYF	TGCAGTGCTCCAAGGGCTAGCGGTGCCTACGAGCAGTACTTC
TRBV12-3/TRBV12-4	.	few	TRBJ2-3	CASSLWGSTDTQYF	TGTGCCAGCAGTTTATGGGGTAGCACAGATACGCAGTATTTT
TRBV7-2	TRBD1	.	TRBJ1-4	CASSPTPRGLGEKLFF	TGTGCCAGCAGCCCAACCCCCAGGGGGCTTGGAGAAAAACTGTTTTTT
TRBV7-8	TRBD1	many	TRBJ1-5	CASSLRDRGSNQPQHF	TGTGCCAGCAGCTTAAGGGACAGGGGTAGCAATCAGCCCCAGCATTTT
TRBV5-1	.	many	TRBJ2-5	CASSFTGYQETQYF	TGCGCCAGCAGCTTCACAGGGTACCAAGAGACCCAGTACTTC
TRBV7-2	TRBD1	many	TRBJ1-1	CASSFTGALTEAFF	TGTGCCAGCAGCTTTACAGGGGCGCTCACTGAAGCTTTCTTT
TRBV5-1	.	many	TRBJ1-2	CASSPGVRPGGYGYTF	TGCGCCAGCAGCCCGGGGGTGCGTCCGGGCGGCTATGGCTACACCTTC
TRBV9	TRBD2	many	TRBJ2-4	CASSGSKGTSGRQNIQYF	TGTGCCAGCAGCGGAAGTAAGGGGACTAGCGGGCGCCAAAACATTCAGTACTTC
TRBV7-8	.	many	TRBJ2-7	CASSLVDWSYEQYF	TGTGCCAGCAGCTTAGTTGACTGGTCCTACGAGCAGTACTTC
TRBV5-1	TRBD1	many	TRBJ2-2	CASSPGQTNTGELFF	TGCGCCAGCAGCCCGGGACAGACTAACACCGGGGAGCTGTTTTTT
TRBV20-1	TRBD1	many	TRBJ1-1	CSATGTANTEAFF	TGCAGTGCTACGGGGACAGCCAACACTGAAGCTTTCTTT
TRBV15	.	many	TRBJ2-1	CATSRDDLSSYNEQFF	TGTGCCACCAGCAGAGATGACTTGAGCTCCTACAATGAGCAGTTCTTC
TRBV29-1	TRBD1	many	TRBJ1-1	CSVSRTGRTEAFF	TGCAGCGTGAGCCGGACAGGTCGGACTGAAGCTTTCTTT
TRBV2	.	many	TRBJ1-1	CASSASGRGTEAFF	TGTGCCAGCTCGGCGAGCGGAAGAGGGACTGAAGCTTTCTTT
TRBV11-2	.	many	TRBJ1-1	CASSLQSRVTEAFF	TGTGCCAGCAGCTTACAATCTCGGGTCACTGAAGCTTTCTTT
TRBV5-1	.	.	TRBJ1-1	CASSFRDKGSHGTEAFF	TGCGCCAGCAGCTTCCGGGACAAGGGCTCGCATGGAACTGAAGCTTTCTTT
TRBV3-1	.	few	TRBJ1-4	CASSQDFGVGVSGLFF	TGTGCCAGCAGCCAAGACTTTGGGGTGGGGGTTAGTGGACTGTTTTTT
TRBV5-1	.	many	TRBJ1-2	CATADTPNYGYTF	TGCGCCACCGCAGATACTCCTAACTATGGCTACACCTTC
TRBV5-1	.	many	TRBJ1-5	CASSPDSNQPQHF	TGCGCCAGCAGCCCCGATAGCAATCAGCCCCAGCATTTT
TRBV29-1	.	many	TRBJ2-7	CSASDGAYEQYF	TGCAGCGCCTCGGACGGAGCCTACGAGCAGTACTTC
TRBV7-6	TRBD1	once	TRBJ1-1	CASSLEGQGNTEAFF	TGTGCCAGCAGCTTAGAGGGACAGGGGAACACTGAAGCTTTCTTT
TRBV12-3/TRBV12-4	TRBD2	many	TRBJ2-1	CASSRASGGYNEQFF	TGTGCCAGCAGTCGCGCTAGCGGGGGTTACAATGAGCAGTTCTTC
TRBV15	TRBD2	few	TRBJ2-7	CATSTWGGEHEQYF	TGTGCCACCAGCACCTGGGGAGGGGAACACGAGCAGTACTTC
TRBV12-3/TRBV12-4	.	many	TRBJ1-2	CASTASARGRRDYGYTF	TGTGCCAGCACCGCGAGTGCGCGGGGGCGCCGTGACTATGGCTACACCTTC
TRBV3-1	.	few	TRBJ1-2	CASSQGGHYGYTF	TGTGCCAGCAGCCAAGGAGGCCACTATGGCTACACCTTC
TRBV5-1	.	few	TRBJ2-2	CASSLGGAGTGELFF	TGCGCCAGCAGCTTGGGGGGCGCGGGCACCGGGGAGCTGTTTTTT
TRBV5-1	.	many	TRBJ1-4	CASAFGPTNEKLFF	TGCGCCAGCGCTTTTGGTCCAACTAATGAAAAACTGTTTTTT
TRBV5-5	.	few	TRBJ1-1	CASSLDPVGHMNTEAFF	TGTGCCAGCAGCTTGGACCCCGTAGGTCACATGAACACTGAAGCTTTCTTT